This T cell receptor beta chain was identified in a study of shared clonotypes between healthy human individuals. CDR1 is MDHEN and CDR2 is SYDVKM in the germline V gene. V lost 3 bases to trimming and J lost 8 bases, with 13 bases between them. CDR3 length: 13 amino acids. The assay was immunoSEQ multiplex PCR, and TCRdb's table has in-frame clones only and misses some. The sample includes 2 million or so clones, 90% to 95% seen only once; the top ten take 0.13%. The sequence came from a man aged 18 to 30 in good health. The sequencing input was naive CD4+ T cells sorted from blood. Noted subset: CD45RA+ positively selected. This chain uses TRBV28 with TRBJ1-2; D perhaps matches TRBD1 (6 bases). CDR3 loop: CASSFMAGEGYTF. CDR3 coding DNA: TGTGCCAGCAGTTTTATGGCAGGGGAAGGCTACACCTTC.